The TCR beta chain under discussion was sequenced for a study of blood T cell repertoires in COVID-19. Study in general: Samples of COVID-19 (acute and convalescent) were obtained from the United States, Italy and Spain. In each case, the material was cDNA or gDNA derived from T cells, B-cell-depleted T cells, or PBMCs.

The CDR3 has 15 residues. Unmatched junction bases numbered 3, after V lost 5 bases and J lost 0 bases. Germline V CDR1 and CDR2: SGHTA, FQGNSA. A remark on this clone: The sample has other DNA sequences that encode this CDR3 too.

Under the authors' procedure: Amplified reference gene primers provided the basis for estimating nucleated cell counts. Method: immunoSEQ multiplex PCR; TCRdb's copy keeps in-frame clones and lacks some. V and J calls and clone size are given by that table; D and trimming were obtained from the DNA. Found here are over 250,000 clones, under 90% of them singletons; the top ten hold approximately 9%. The chain links TRBV7-2 to TRBJ2-2, with 7 bases matching TRBD1. This clonotype was sampled from a woman in her forties or fifties who had recovered from COVID-19. The material sequenced was peripheral blood. The CDR3 here is CASSPGQTNTGELFF. The CDR3 nucleotides read TGTGCCAGCAGCCCGGGACAGACGAACACCGGGGAGCTGTTTTTT.